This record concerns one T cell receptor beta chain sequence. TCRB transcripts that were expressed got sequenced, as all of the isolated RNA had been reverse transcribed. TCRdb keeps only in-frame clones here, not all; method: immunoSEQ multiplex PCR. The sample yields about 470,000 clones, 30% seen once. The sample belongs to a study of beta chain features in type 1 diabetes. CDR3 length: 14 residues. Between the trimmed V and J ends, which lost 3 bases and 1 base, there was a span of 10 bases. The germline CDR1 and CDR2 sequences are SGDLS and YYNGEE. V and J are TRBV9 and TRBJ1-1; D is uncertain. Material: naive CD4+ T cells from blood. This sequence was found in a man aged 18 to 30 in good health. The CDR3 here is CASSAASWNTEAFF. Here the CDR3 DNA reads TGTGCCAGCAGCGCTGCATCGTGGAACACTGAAGCTTTCTTT.